One and the same sample provided the 19 T cell receptor beta chains below, sequenced in a study of cytomegalovirus exposure and HLA in healthy donors. In the PCR, 60 Vbeta and 13 Jbeta primers were used. Libraries were prepared by immunoSEQ multiplex PCR; TCRdb keeps only in-frame clonotypes and omits some of them. Found here are over 200,000 clones, 70% to 85% of them singletons; the top ten hold roughly 0.58%. Sequenced input: PBMCs. These receptors were taken from a middle-aged woman in good health and CMV-seronegative.

The chain recombines TRBV5-1 with TRBJ1-5; tentative D call: TRBD1 (5 bases). The CDR3 sequence is 13 residues long. Germline V gene sequence: CDR1 SGHRS, CDR2 YFSETQ. V was pared by 4 bases and J by 7 bases, with 12 bases between. In DNA form, the CDR3 reads TGCGCCAGCAGCCGGGCGGGGGGGCAGCCCCAGCATTTT. Translating gives CASSRAGGQPQHF.

The chain is built from TRBV15 and TRBJ2-3; 11 positions agree with TRBD1. CDR1 is LNHNV, CDR2 YYDKDF, per germline (reference sequence). The CDR3 has 14 residues. The ends lost 6 bases at V and 5 bases at J; junction bases unmatched: 4. CDR3 nucleotides: TGTGCCACCAGTTGGACAGGGGGCGGAGATACGCAGTATTTT. Translating it yields CATSWTGGGDTQYF.

V usage is TRBV28 and J usage is TRBJ2-7; maybe TRBD1 (6 bases). This CDR3 has 14 residues. CDR1 is MDHEN and CDR2 is SYDVKM in the germline V gene. V was shortened by 6 bases and J by 0 bases, with 12 bases between the two germline ends. In DNA form, the CDR3 reads TGTGCCAGCAGCGACAGGCGAAACTCCTACGAGCAGTACTTC. It codes for CASSDRRNSYEQYF.

This chain uses TRBV4-3 with TRBJ1-1; D unclear. Germline assignment: CDR1 LGHNA and CDR2 YSLEER. Trimming pared 0 bases from V and 0 bases from J, leaving 11 bases between. The CDR3 is 16 residues long. CDR3 loop: CASSQDFYQLNTEAFF. The CDR3 coding sequence is TGCGCCAGCAGCCAAGATTTTTATCAGTTGAACACTGAAGCTTTCTTT.

This rearrangement joins TRBV19 to TRBJ1-2, with 9 bases aligning to TRBD1. V lost 6 bases and J lost 10; bases outside the gene matches: 21. There are 17 residues in the CDR3. The V gene's germline CDR1 is LNHDA and CDR2 SQIVND (reference sequence). The CDR3 region has the DNA TGTGCCAGTAGCGGAACCCGCACGGGACAGGGACGAGATTACTACACCTTC. This translates into CASSGTRTGQGRDYYTF.

This clone has only one observation. The CDR3 nucleotides read TGTGCCAGCAGCCGAACTGATCGGACTGAAGCTTTCTTT. This codes for CASSRTDRTEAFF. The chain uses TRBV5-4 and TRBJ1-1; D not certain. Trimming took 4 bases from V and 5 from J, leaving 12 bases between them. The CDR3 loop spans 13 amino acids. Looked up from germline, CDR1 is SGHNT and CDR2 is YYREEE (reference sequence).

The rearrangement uses TRBV6-5 and TRBJ2-7; D is undetermined. This CDR3 has 14 amino acids. Germline loops: CDR1 MNHEY, CDR2 SVGAGI. V lost 0 bases, J lost 5 bases, and 11 bases lay in between. Here the CDR3 reads CASSYSPGFDEQYF. Here the CDR3 DNA reads TGTGCCAGCAGTTACTCCCCCGGGTTTGACGAGCAGTACTTC.

This chain links TRBV5-1 with TRBJ1-1, with no clear D. This CDR3 is built from 15 residues. CDR1 and CDR2 (germline): SGHRS, YFSETQ. V shed 1 base and J shed 0 bases, with 10 bases lying between them. CDR3 in amino acids: CASSLHMGLNTEAFF. DNA of the CDR3: TGCGCCAGCAGCTTGCATATGGGCTTGAACACTGAAGCTTTCTTT. Full variable domain (outside the CDR3, taken from reference TRBV5-1 and TRBJ1-1): KAGVTQTPRYLIKTRGQQVTLSCSPISGHRSVSWYQQTPGQGLQFLFEYFSETQRNKGNFPGRFSGRQFSNSRSEMNVSTLELGDSALYLCASSLHMGLNTEAFFGQGTRLTVV.

The J gene is TRBJ1-2, the V gene TRBV5-1, with unresolved D. This CDR3 contains 14 residues. V was cut by 0 bases and J by 3 bases, with 9 bases left in between. Germline-derived CDR1 and CDR2 are SGHRS and YFSETQ. CDR3 amino acids: CASSLVPDYYGYTF. CDR3 DNA: TGCGCCAGCAGCTTGGTCCCGGACTACTATGGCTACACCTTC.

V is TRBV19 and J is TRBJ2-5; 11 positions agree with TRBD1. V shed 3 bases, J shed 2 bases, and the junction held 2 bases outside the gene matches. Germline values: CDR1 LNHDA, CDR2 SQIVND (reference sequence). The CDR3 length is 15 residues. The CDR3 here is CASSIWDRGQETQYF. The CDR3, as DNA: TGTGCCAGTAGTATTTGGGACAGGGGGCAAGAGACCCAGTACTTC.

The gene calls are TRBV2 and TRBJ2-3, with 11 bases aligning to TRBD2. V lost 5 bases, J lost 5 bases, and 6 bases stayed unmatched. CDR1 SNHLY and CDR2 FYNNEI come from the germline V gene. There are 15 residues in the CDR3. In DNA, the CDR3 is TGTGCCAGCAGTAGACTAGCGGGGTTCGTAGATACGCAGTATTTT. Amino acid sequence: CASSRLAGFVDTQYF. Looking up the rest from reference TRBV2 and TRBJ2-3 gives the full variable domain: EPEVTQTPSHQVTQMGQEVILRCVPISNHLYFYWYRQILGQKVEFLVSFYNNEISEKSEIFDDQFSVERPDGSNFTLKIRSTKLEDSAMYFCASSRLAGFVDTQYFGPGTRLTVL.

The rearrangement links TRBV30 to TRBJ1-2; the D is unclear. CDR1 is GTSNPN, CDR2 SVGIG, per germline (reference sequence). The CDR3 has 14 amino acids. The V end was cut by 4 bases, the J end by 8 bases, with 20 bases between. The CDR3 loop reads CAWTLREGAGGYTF. CDR3 DNA sequence: TGTGCCTGGACCCTAAGGGAGGGAGCGGGGGGCTACACCTTC.

This sequence joins TRBV6-5 and TRBJ1-3; no firm D call. This CDR3 contains 12 residues. V lost 7 bases and J lost 0, with 4 bases in between. Germline CDR1 and CDR2: MNHEY and SVGAGI. The CDR3 sequence is CASMSSGNTIYF. The DNA of the CDR3 is TGTGCCAGCATGAGCTCTGGAAACACCATATATTTT.

The chain employs TRBV7-2 and TRBJ2-1; D might be TRBD2 (6 bases). The CDR3 spans 17 residues. V lost 4 bases to trimming and J lost 5 bases, with 21 bases between them. Germline CDR1 and CDR2: SGHTA and FQGNSA. The CDR3 region is CASSSSPPGVRNNEQFF. In nucleotides, the CDR3 is TGTGCCAGCAGCTCCTCCCCGCCGGGGGTTCGGAACAATGAGCAGTTCTTC.

This sequence joins TRBV30 and TRBJ2-7; D may be TRBD2 (6 bases). Trimming pared 5 bases from V and 2 bases from J, leaving 22 bases between. The CDR3 is made up of 16 amino acids. CDR1 is GTSNPN and CDR2 is SVGIG in the germline V gene (reference sequence). CDR3 residues: CAWDHPPGGGPYEQYF. The CDR3 coding sequence is TGTGCCTGGGACCACCCCCCCGGGGGAGGCCCCTACGAGCAGTACTTC.

CDR3 loop: CAISAWALDQEAFF. The CDR3 region has the DNA TGTGCCATCAGTGCGTGGGCCTTGGATCAGGAAGCTTTCTTT. The V and J genes are TRBV10-3 and TRBJ1-1; D uncertain. This CDR3 is built from 14 residues. V was pared by 4 bases and J by 8 bases, with 17 bases between. CDR1 is ENHRY, CDR2 SYGVKD, per germline.

This sequence joins TRBV18 and TRBJ1-3; maybe TRBD1 (5 bases). The CDR3 has 14 residues. CDR1 and CDR2 from the germline V gene are KGHSH and LQKENI. Trimming shortened V by 6 bases and J by 0 bases, and 9 bases separated the two germline ends. This CDR3 is CASSSGFSGNTIYF. CDR3 DNA: TGTGCCAGCTCCTCAGGGTTCTCTGGAAACACCATATATTTT.

Concerning this clone: In the same sample, other DNA sequences code for this CDR3. V usage is TRBV15 and J usage is TRBJ2-7; a possible D gene is TRBD1 (5 bases). Trimming left V 1 base short and J 3 bases short, with 7 bases between. Per germline, CDR1 LNHNV and CDR2 YYDKDF (reference sequence). The CDR3 loop spans 13 amino acids. The CDR3 region is CATSRGQNYEQYF. The CDR3, as DNA: TGTGCCACCAGCAGAGGACAGAACTACGAGCAGTACTTC. Using reference TRBV15 and TRBJ2-7 for the parts outside the CDR3, the full variable domain is DAMVIQNPRYQVTQFGKPVTLSCSQTLNHNVMYWYQQKSSQAPKLLFHYYDKDFNNEADTPDNFQSRRPNTSFCFLDIRSPGLGDTAMYLCATSRGQNYEQYFGPGTRLTVT.

The J gene is TRBJ1-2, the V gene TRBV4-2; D call uncertain. The V gene's germline CDR1 is LGHNA and CDR2 YNFKEQ. Trimming shortened V by 0 bases and J by 7 bases, and 9 bases separated the two germline ends. This CDR3 has 13 amino acids. CDR3 amino acids: CASSQEHGGGYTF. The CDR3 DNA reads TGTGCCAGCAGCCAAGAGCATGGCGGTGGCTACACCTTC.